This passage covers 10 T cell receptor beta chains from one sample sequenced in a study of cytomegalovirus exposure and HLA in healthy donors listed by TCRdb under 2017. The library was prepared using the immunoSEQ multiplex PCR assay. For the multiplex PCR, a mixture combining 60 forward primers for TCR Vbeta segments and 13 reverse primers for TCR Jbeta segments was used. Imported from immuneACCESS, the table was reduced by TCRdb to in-frame sequences with V and J called. These copies leave out some clones; in studies compared against another copy, an unresolved V gene accounts for under half, and the cause of the remainder is not known. This sample lists under 200,000 clones; 60% to 80% were detected once. In total, the top ten clones hold under 1.5% of the sample. Sequenced input: PBMCs. All receptors come from a woman under 40 in good health and CMV-seronegative.

DNA for the CDR3: TGTGCCAGCCCCGGGACTAGCGGGGGGCGGAGGACCGGGGAGCTGTTTTTT. Its protein product is CASPGTSGGRRTGELFF. The chain uses TRBV6-4 and TRBJ2-2; 15 positions match TRBD2. V shed 8 bases and J 5 bases; nucleotides not matched to a gene: 9. Germline V lookup: CDR1 MRHNA, CDR2 SNTAGT. CDR3 length: 17 residues.

The CDR3 loop is CASSLKASGGYNEQFF. The CDR3 bases are TGTGCCAGCAGCCTCAAAGCCAGCGGGGGGTACAATGAGCAGTTCTTC. The V and J genes are TRBV5-4 and TRBJ2-1; 9 nucleotides match TRBD2. The germline CDR1 and CDR2 sequences are SGHNT and YYREEE (reference sequence). There are 16 residues in the CDR3. V shed 4 bases, J shed 4 bases, and the junction held 9 bases outside the gene matches.

V usage is TRBV7-9 and J usage is TRBJ2-3, with 9 bases matching TRBD1. The J segment lost 3 bases and the V segment lost 7 bases, leaving 5 bases of the junction unmatched. CDR3 length: 14 residues. Germline V gene data show CDR1 as SEHNR and CDR2 as FQNEAQ (reference sequence). As DNA, the CDR3 is TGTGCCAGCAAAGGGGACAGGGAAACAGATACGCAGTATTTT. Translation gives CASKGDRETDTQYF. Together with reference TRBV7-9 and TRBJ2-3, the CDR3 gives the full variable domain: DTGVSQNPRHKITKRGQNVTFRCDPISEHNRLYWYRQTLGQGPEFLTYFQNEAQLEKSRLLSDRFSAERPKGSFSTLEIQRTEQGDSAMYLCASKGDRETDTQYFGPGTRLTVL.

V gene TRBV12-5 combines with J gene TRBJ1-5, with D perhaps matching TRBD1 (6 bases). The CDR3 is made up of 14 amino acids. The V end was cut by 6 bases, the J end by 5 bases, with 14 bases between. Germline loops: CDR1 LGHNT, CDR2 FRNRAP. This CDR3 is CASGSSTGHQPQHF. The DNA for the CDR3 is TGTGCTAGTGGCTCCTCGACAGGCCATCAGCCCCAGCATTTT.

The chain links TRBV19 to TRBJ1-4; D is perhaps TRBD1 (5 bases). V lost 7 bases, J lost 7 bases, and 16 bases lay in between. The CDR3 consists of 14 residues. Germline V gives CDR1 LNHDA, CDR2 SQIVND (reference sequence). The CDR3 bases are TGTGCCAGTAACCCCCGGGGGGGTGGTGAAAAACTGTTTTTT. It codes for CASNPRGGGEKLFF.

This clone was seen once. This sequence joins TRBV5-1 and TRBJ1-2; D remains unclear. The germline V and J ends were trimmed by 0 bases and 4 bases, with 13 bases remaining between them. The CDR3 loop spans 15 amino acids. CDR1 and CDR2 from the germline V gene are SGHRS and YFSETQ. The CDR3 nucleotides read TGCGCCAGCAGCTTGGATCCGGGGAGTACCTATGGCTACACCTTC. This encodes CASSLDPGSTYGYTF.

The chain links TRBV6-6 to TRBJ2-7; 11 bases map to TRBD1. CDR1 is MNHNY and CDR2 is SVGAGI in the germline V gene (reference sequence). The V segment lost 5 bases and the J segment 3 bases; nucleotides outside the gene matches: 3. This CDR3 contains 14 residues. CDR3 sequence reads: CASSGQGAFYEQYF. The CDR3 region has the DNA TGTGCCAGCAGTGGACAGGGGGCCTTCTACGAGCAGTACTTC.

This chain uses TRBV9 with TRBJ2-2; no clear D gene. Germline values: CDR1 SGDLS, CDR2 YYNGEE. The V gene lost 0 bases and the J gene lost 3 bases, with 6 bases spanning the gap. The CDR3 has 14 residues. The CDR3 sequence is CASSVDRYTGELFF. CDR3 DNA: TGTGCCAGCAGCGTAGACAGATACACCGGGGAGCTGTTTTTT.

As DNA, the CDR3 is TGTGCCAGCAGTGACAGGGGGCTGAACACTGAAGCTTTCTTT. Translation gives CASSDRGLNTEAFF. The chain is built from TRBV2 and TRBJ1-1; 8 nucleotides match TRBD1. CDR1 is SNHLY and CDR2 is FYNNEI in the germline V gene. J was trimmed by 0 bases and V by 3 bases; bases with no gene match: 0. The CDR3 has 14 residues.

The V gene is TRBV27, the J gene TRBJ2-1, with 13 positions matching TRBD2. With V trimmed by 4 bases and J by 7 bases, 7 bases remained unmatched. The CDR3 is 16 amino acids. Germline CDR1 MNHEY, CDR2 SMNVEV (reference sequence). The CDR3 protein is CASSSLGTSGVNEQFF. The CDR3, as DNA: TGTGCCAGCAGTTCTCTCGGGACTAGCGGGGTAAATGAGCAGTTCTTC.